The 9 T cell receptor beta chains below all came from one sample that was sequenced in a study of T cell changes during pregnancy in multiple sclerosis. The table came from immunoSEQ multiplex PCR; TCRdb's copy has only in-frame clones and leaves some out. This sample has tens of thousands of clones, with 85% to 95% found just once. Material: CD8+ T cells from peripheral blood mononuclear cells, obtained in the first trimester of pregnancy. The receptor source for this set is a female donor with multiple sclerosis, enrolled in a pregnancy study.

This chain uses TRBV15 with TRBJ1-3, with D uncertain. V dropped 0 bases and J dropped 0 bases, with 18 bases sitting between them. The CDR3 contains 19 residues. Looked up from germline, CDR1 is LNHNV and CDR2 is YYDKDF (reference sequence). The DNA for the CDR3 is TGTGCCACCAGCAGAGATAAGGCAAGACAACCAGTCTCTGGAAACACCATATATTTT. Protein: CATSRDKARQPVSGNTIYF. Using reference TRBV15 and TRBJ1-3 for the parts outside the CDR3, the full variable domain is DAMVIQNPRYQVTQFGKPVTLSCSQTLNHNVMYWYQQKSSQAPKLLFHYYDKDFNNEADTPDNFQSRRPNTSFCFLDIRSPGLGDTAMYLCATSRDKARQPVSGNTIYFGEGSWLTVV.

The V call is TRBV4-2, the J call TRBJ2-7; D might be TRBD2 (6 bases). The germline V and J ends were trimmed by 0 bases and 2 bases, with 23 bases remaining between them. Germline CDR1 reads LGHNA; CDR2 reads YNFKEQ. The CDR3 runs 19 residues. CDR3 in amino acids: CASSQDPVRPGTPAYEQYF. Written as DNA, the CDR3 is TGTGCCAGCAGCCAAGATCCGGTTCGCCCCGGGACTCCGGCCTACGAGCAGTACTTC.

The chain is built from TRBV7-3 and TRBJ1-5; D ambiguous. CDR3 length: 15 amino acids. CDR1 SGHTA and CDR2 FQGTGA come from the germline V gene. The V end was cut by 4 bases, the J end by 6 bases, with 16 bases between. The CDR3 DNA reads as TGTGCCAGCAGCTGCCCCTTACGAGGGAGTCAGCCCCAGCATTTT. Protein sequence: CASSCPLRGSQPQHF.

A note on this clone: Additional DNA sequences in this sample encode the identical CDR3. The chain has TRBV27 and TRBJ2-7, with a weak D call TRBD2 (5 bases). The CDR3 totals 13 residues. Germline-derived CDR1 and CDR2 are MNHEY and SMNVEV (reference sequence). Trimming left V 3 bases short and J 3 bases short, with 9 bases between. The CDR3 nucleotides are TGTGCCAGCAGTTTGTTGGGAGACTACGAGCAGTACTTC. Amino acids: CASSLLGDYEQYF.

This chain links TRBV7-6 with TRBJ2-7, with 7 bases fitting TRBD2. The CDR3 extends over 13 amino acids. Trimming took 0 bases from V and 5 from J; bases not matched to a gene: 1. CDR1 is SGHVS, CDR2 FNYEAQ, per germline. CDR3 residues: CASSLAGGDEQYF. The CDR3 nucleotides read TGTGCCAGCAGCTTAGCGGGAGGGGACGAGCAGTACTTC.

The rearrangement links TRBV15 to TRBJ2-4; D is perhaps TRBD1 (5 bases). Per germline, CDR1 LNHNV and CDR2 YYDKDF (reference sequence). Trimming took 1 base from V and 7 from J, leaving 11 bases between them. The CDR3 runs 14 residues. This chain's CDR3 is CATSRGTYGNIQYF. The CDR3 nucleotides read TGTGCCACCAGCAGAGGGACATACGGTAACATTCAGTACTTC. The whole variable domain, remainder taken from reference TRBV15 and TRBJ2-4, is DAMVIQNPRYQVTQFGKPVTLSCSQTLNHNVMYWYQQKSSQAPKLLFHYYDKDFNNEADTPDNFQSRRPNTSFCFLDIRSPGLGDTAMYLCATSRGTYGNIQYFGAGTRLSVL.

The chain is built from TRBV25-1 and TRBJ1-6, with 7 bases lining up with TRBD1. Germline values: CDR1 MGHDK, CDR2 SYGVNS. The CDR3 has 13 amino acids. V lost 5 bases to trimming and J lost 10 bases; unmatched junction nucleotides: 5. The CDR3 protein is CASSQWGQSPLHF. CDR3 DNA sequence: TGTGCCAGCAGTCAATGGGGACAGTCACCCCTCCACTTT.

The chain has TRBV27 and TRBJ2-1, with 7 bases identical to TRBD1. Germline loops: CDR1 MNHEY, CDR2 SMNVEV (reference sequence). V lost 5 bases and J lost 0; bases outside the gene matches: 7. CDR3 length: 16 residues. The CDR3 bases are TGTGCCAGCAGTCCTTTCCGGGACAGCTCCTACAATGAGCAGTTCTTC. Its protein is CASSPFRDSSYNEQFF.

This clone was counted between two and nine times. The V gene is TRBV19, the J gene TRBJ1-6; 8 bases align to TRBD1. The ends lost 7 bases at V and 6 bases at J; junction bases unmatched: 14. This CDR3 is 17 amino acids long. The V gene's germline CDR1 is LNHDA and CDR2 SQIVND (reference sequence). The CDR3 region has the DNA TGTGCCAGTATTGGGTCCCGGGACAGGTCTGGTAATTCACCCCTCCACTTT. It encodes CASIGSRDRSGNSPLHF.